The clone carrying this T cell receptor (beta chain) was recorded many times. Its antigen is not identified. These data belong to a study of human T cells and chemical hapten exposure. Study summary: Patients having alopecia areata, totalis or universalis were mostly female. Study-wide results and limits: Donors' alopecia may make their immune response differ from healthy people's.

Time point of the sample: pre-sensitization, week 0. Treatment noted: therapeutic diphenylcyclopropenone sensitization with weekly scalp DPC. Trimming left V 0 bases short and J 0 bases short, with 5 bases between. Per the germline V gene, CDR1 is LGHNA and CDR2 is YNFKEQ. The CDR3 is made up of 14 amino acids. The library put unique molecular identifiers onto individual cDNA molecules. TCRdb recomputed calls from the RACE reads with MiXCR, one row per CDR3 protein. The data hold tens of thousands of distinct CDR3 sequences, with roughly 15% observed a single time. The sequence was obtained from a woman aged 45-65 years with alopecia areata. Some clones in this sample may be carry-over from other donors' samples. The chain carries TRBV4-2 and TRBJ1-2, with no clear D. Specimen: whole blood, collected in connection with sensitization to the hapten diphenylcyclopropenone (DPC). This CDR3 reads CASSQDRSNYGYTF. The CDR3 region has the DNA TGTGCCAGCAGCCAAGATCGGTCTAACTATGGCTACACCTTC.